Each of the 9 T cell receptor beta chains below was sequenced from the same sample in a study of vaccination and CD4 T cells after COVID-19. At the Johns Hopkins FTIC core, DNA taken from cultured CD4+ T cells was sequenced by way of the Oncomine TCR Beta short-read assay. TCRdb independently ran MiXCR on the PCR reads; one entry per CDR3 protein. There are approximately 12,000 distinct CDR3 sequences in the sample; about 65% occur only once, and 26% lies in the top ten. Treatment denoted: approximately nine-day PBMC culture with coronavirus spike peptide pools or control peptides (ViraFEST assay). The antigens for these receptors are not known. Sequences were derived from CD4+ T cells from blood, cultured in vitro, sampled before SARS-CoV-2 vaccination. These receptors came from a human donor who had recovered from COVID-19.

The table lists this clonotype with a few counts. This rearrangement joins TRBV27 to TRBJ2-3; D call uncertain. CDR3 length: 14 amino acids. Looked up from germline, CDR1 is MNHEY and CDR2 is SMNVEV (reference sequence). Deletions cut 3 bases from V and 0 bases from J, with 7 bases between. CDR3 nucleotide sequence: TGTGCCAGCAGTTTCGCAGCTAGCACAGATACGCAGTATTTT. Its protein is CASSFAASTDTQYF.

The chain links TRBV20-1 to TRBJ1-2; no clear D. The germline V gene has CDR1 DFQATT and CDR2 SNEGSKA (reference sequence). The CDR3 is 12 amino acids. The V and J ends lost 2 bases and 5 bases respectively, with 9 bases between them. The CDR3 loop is CSARRGGYGYTF. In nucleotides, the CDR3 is TGCAGTGCTAGACGGGGAGGGTATGGCTACACCTTC.

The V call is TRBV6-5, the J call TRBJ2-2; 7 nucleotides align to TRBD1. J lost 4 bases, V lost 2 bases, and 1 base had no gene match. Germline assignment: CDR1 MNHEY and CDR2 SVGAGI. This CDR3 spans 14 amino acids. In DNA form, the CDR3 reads TGTGCCAGCAGTTACCCAGGGGGCACCGGGGAGCTGTTTTTT. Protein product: CASSYPGGTGELFF.

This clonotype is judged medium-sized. The CDR3 reads CASSSPPGQGAYSPLHF. Written as DNA, the CDR3 is TGTGCCAGCAGTAGCCCCCCCGGACAGGGGGCTTATTCACCCCTCCACTTT. This chain links TRBV6-1 with TRBJ1-6, with 11 bases that match TRBD1. Germline CDR1 MNHNS, CDR2 SASEGT. CDR3 size: 17 residues. Losses at the gene ends were 5 bases for V and 8 bases for J; bases not matched to a gene: 11.

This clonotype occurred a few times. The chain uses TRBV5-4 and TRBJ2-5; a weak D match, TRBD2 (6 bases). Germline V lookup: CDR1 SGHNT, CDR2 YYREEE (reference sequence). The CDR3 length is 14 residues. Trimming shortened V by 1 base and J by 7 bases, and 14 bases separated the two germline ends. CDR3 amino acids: CASSLRRRAGTQYF. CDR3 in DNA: TGTGCCAGCAGCTTGAGGCGGAGGGCCGGGACCCAGTACTTC.

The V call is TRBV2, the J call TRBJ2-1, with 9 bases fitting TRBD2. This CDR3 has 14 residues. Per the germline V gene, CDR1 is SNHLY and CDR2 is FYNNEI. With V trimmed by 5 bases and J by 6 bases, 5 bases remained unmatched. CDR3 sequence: CASSFSGGVNEQFF. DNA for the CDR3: TGTGCCAGCAGTTTTAGCGGGGGTGTCAATGAGCAGTTCTTC.

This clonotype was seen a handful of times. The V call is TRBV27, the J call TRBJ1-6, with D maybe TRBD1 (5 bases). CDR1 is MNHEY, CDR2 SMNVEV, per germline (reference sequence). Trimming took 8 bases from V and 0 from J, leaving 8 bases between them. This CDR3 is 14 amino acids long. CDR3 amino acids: CASGQGSYNSPLHF. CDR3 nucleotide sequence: TGTGCCAGCGGTCAGGGCTCCTATAATTCACCCCTCCACTTT.

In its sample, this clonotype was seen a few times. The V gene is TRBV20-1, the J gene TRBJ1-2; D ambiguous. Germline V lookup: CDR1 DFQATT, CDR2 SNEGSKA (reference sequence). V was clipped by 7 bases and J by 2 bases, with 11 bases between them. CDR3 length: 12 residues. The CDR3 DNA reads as TGCAGTGTCCACAGAGCAAACTATGGCTACACCTTC. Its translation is CSVHRANYGYTF.

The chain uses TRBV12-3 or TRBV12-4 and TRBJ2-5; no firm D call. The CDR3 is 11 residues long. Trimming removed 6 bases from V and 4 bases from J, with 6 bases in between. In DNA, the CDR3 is TGTGCCAGCAGGGGCCTAGAGACCCAGTACTTC. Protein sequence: CASRGLETQYF.